A single sample is the source of the 20 T cell receptor beta chains below, sequenced in a study of T-cell reconstitution after alpha-beta-depleted transplantation in children. Unique molecular identifiers were incorporated into the prepared TCRbeta library. MiXCR, applied by TCRdb to the PCR reads, yields one record per CDR3 protein. Of fewer than 550,000 distinct CDR3 sequences listed, about a tenth were seen once; the top ten hold about 5%. The starting material was PBMCs from the stem cell graft donor, obtained from the stem cell graft. These receptor sequences come from a human donor who donated a stem cell graft to a child with acute myeloid leukemia.

This clonotype appeared a few times. The chain employs TRBV6-1 and TRBJ2-1; 11 bases are a match to TRBD1. V lost 5 bases and J lost 9; bases outside the gene matches: 12. Germline V gene sequence: CDR1 MNHNS, CDR2 SASEGT. The CDR3 is made up of 16 amino acids. In DNA, the CDR3 is TGTGCCAGCAGTCCGCTATCTGGACAGGGGGCTTTTGAGCAGTTCTTC. It codes for CASSPLSGQGAFEQFF.

This sequence joins TRBV12-3 or TRBV12-4 and TRBJ2-1, with 9 nucleotides matching TRBD2. V lost 6 bases and J lost 10; bases outside the gene matches: 7. The CDR3 length is 13 residues. The DNA for the CDR3 is TGTGCCAGCAGGTTCGGGACTAGCAAAGAGCAGTTCTTC. This codes for CASRFGTSKEQFF.

This sequence joins TRBV7-9 and TRBJ2-3, with TRBD1 matching 9 bases. In germline, CDR1 is SEHNR, CDR2 FQNEAQ (reference sequence). The CDR3 is 16 residues long. V gave up 6 bases and J gave up 6 bases; unmatched junction bases: 13. The CDR3: CASREDPTGGLDTQYF. In nucleotides, the CDR3 is TGTGCCAGCAGAGAAGACCCGACAGGGGGGTTGGATACGCAGTATTTT.

This sequence joins TRBV12-3 or TRBV12-4 and TRBJ2-2; 7 nucleotides line up with TRBD1. After removal of 0 bases from V and 9 bases from J, the junction contained 13 bases not matched to a gene. The CDR3 extends over 17 amino acids. This CDR3 is CASSLAGAGGLTRELFF. The CDR3 DNA is TGTGCCAGCAGTTTAGCGGGGGCAGGGGGATTGACCCGGGAGCTGTTTTTT.

J is TRBJ2-3 and V is TRBV5-4, with 9 bases matching TRBD2. The CDR3 runs to 17 residues. The ends lost 4 bases at V and 2 bases at J; junction bases unmatched: 11. Germline CDR1 is SGHNT and CDR2 is YYREEE (reference sequence). CDR3 nucleotide sequence: TGTGCCAGCAGCGAACCGGGACTAGCCACCGTCACAGATACGCAGTATTTT. As protein: CASSEPGLATVTDTQYF.

This clonotype appeared many times. V gene TRBV7-2 combines with J gene TRBJ2-5; D is unresolved. V dropped 2 bases and J dropped 5 bases, with 6 bases sitting between them. Germline V CDR1 and CDR2: SGHTA, FQGNSA. The CDR3 has 12 residues. CDR3 region: CASSLYFETQYF. The CDR3 DNA is TGTGCCAGCAGCTTATATTTTGAGACCCAGTACTTC.

This clonotype was observed at least ten times. This chain connects TRBV5-4 to TRBJ1-5; D is unresolved. The CDR3 contains 12 residues. Trimming removed 2 bases at V and 6 bases at J, with 6 bases between. The germline gives CDR1 SGHNT, CDR2 YYREEE (reference sequence). CDR3 bases: TGTGCCAGCAGCTTCCACGGTCAGCCCCAGCATTTT. Its translation: CASSFHGQPQHF. The variable domain in full, completed from reference TRBV5-4 and TRBJ1-5, reads ETGVTQSPTHLIKTRGQQVTLRCSSQSGHNTVSWYQQALGQGPQFIFQYYREEENGRGNFPPRFSGLQFPNYSSELNVNALELDDSALYLCASSFHGQPQHFGDGTRLSIL.

The table lists this clonotype with many counts. This rearrangement joins TRBV12-3 or TRBV12-4 to TRBJ2-4; D is possibly TRBD1 (6 bases). V gave up 6 bases and J gave up 8 bases, with 14 bases separating them. CDR3 size: 13 residues. In DNA form, the CDR3 reads TGTGCCAGCAGCCTCTCAGGGGCGGACATTCAGTACTTC. Protein product: CASSLSGADIQYF.

V is TRBV12-3 or TRBV12-4 and J is TRBJ2-1; D is tentatively TRBD1 or TRBD2 (5 bases each). Trimming cost V 3 bases and J 5 bases, with 11 bases left between them. The CDR3 spans 14 residues. CDR3 sequence reads: CASSFPRDHNEQFF. The CDR3, as DNA: TGTGCCAGCAGTTTCCCCCGGGACCACAATGAGCAGTTCTTC.

This clonotype was counted between two and nine times. CDR3: CSVESGNTEAFF. The CDR3, as DNA: TGCAGCGTCGAATCGGGGAACACTGAAGCTTTCTTT. The chain is built from TRBV29-1 and TRBJ1-1; D not resolved. V was clipped by 6 bases and J by 1 base, with 9 bases between them. Germline-derived CDR1 and CDR2 are SQVTM and ANQGSEA. The CDR3 extends over 12 amino acids.

CDR3 coding DNA: TGCAGTGCAGAAGACAGGGGCCCGCTCTATGGCTACACCTTC. Translated: CSAEDRGPLYGYTF. This rearrangement joins TRBV20-1 to TRBJ1-2; 8 bases align to TRBD1. Trimming at V came to 6 bases and at J to 4 bases, leaving 10 bases not matched to a gene. Germline CDR1 reads DFQATT; CDR2 reads SNEGSKA (reference sequence). The length of the CDR3 is 14 residues.

The chain is built from TRBV13 and TRBJ2-5, with 15 nucleotides matching TRBD2. Trimming removed 5 bases from V and 4 bases from J; junction bases left unmatched: 8. The CDR3 length is 17 residues. CDR1 is PRHDT and CDR2 is FYEKMQ in the germline V gene (reference sequence). The CDR3 protein is CASSHGLAGGQGETQYF. The CDR3 bases are TGTGCCAGCAGCCACGGACTAGCGGGGGGGCAGGGAGAGACCCAGTACTTC. The full variable domain, rest sourced from reference TRBV13 and TRBJ2-5, is AAGVIQSPRHLIKEKRETATLKCYPIPRHDTVYWYQQGPGQDPQFLISFYEKMQSDKGSIPDRFSAQQFSDYHSELNMSSLELGDSALYFCASSHGLAGGQGETQYFGPGTRLLVL.

Regarding this clonotype: The junction departs from the called germline gene at one end, perhaps through a read error. The chain employs TRBV20-1 and TRBJ2-5; no definite D call. In germline, CDR1 is DFQATT, CDR2 SNEGSKA (reference sequence). The CDR3 runs to 16 residues. The CDR3 sequence: CCARDLPGASASTQYF. In DNA, the CDR3 is TGCTGTGCTAGAGATTTGCCCGGCGCGAGCGCGTCGACCCAGTACTTC.

This chain uses TRBV27 with TRBJ2-1; unclear D gene. The CDR3 covers 16 residues. Germline-derived CDR1 and CDR2 are MNHEY and SMNVEV (reference sequence). V was trimmed by 0 bases and J by 4 bases, leaving 13 bases between them. CDR3 sequence (DNA): TGTGCCAGCAGTTTATCCGCAGGTCCACTATACAATGAGCAGTTCTTC. It encodes CASSLSAGPLYNEQFF.

This clonotype turned up a few times. CDR3 DNA sequence: TGCAGTGCTAGGGGGACGGCAACCTACGAGCAGTACGTC. Its translation: CSARGTATYEQYV. The chain combines TRBV20-1 with TRBJ2-7, with D perhaps assigned TRBD1 or TRBD2 (5 bases each). CDR1 DFQATT and CDR2 SNEGSKA come from the germline V gene (reference sequence). The CDR3 sequence is 13 residues long. Deletions cut 3 bases from V and 2 bases from J, with 11 bases between.

The table lists this clonotype with a few counts. V and J are TRBV4-2 and TRBJ2-5; D call uncertain. Between the trimmed V and J ends, which lost 2 bases and 5 bases, there was a span of 12 bases. This CDR3 is 14 amino acids long. The germline gives CDR1 LGHNA, CDR2 YNFKEQ. The CDR3 loop reads CASSQMKSVETQYF. CDR3 DNA: TGTGCCAGCAGCCAAATGAAGAGTGTGGAGACCCAGTACTTC.

The chain joins TRBV18 to TRBJ1-1; 10 bases are a match to TRBD1. Germline CDR1 reads KGHSH; CDR2 reads LQKENI. The CDR3 is made up of 12 amino acids. Germline trimming cut 3 bases from V and 12 bases from J; bases unmatched to any gene: 4. The CDR3 DNA sequence: TGTGCCAGCTCACCCTGGACAGGGGGAACTTTCTTT. Protein sequence: CASSPWTGGTFF.

The chain carries TRBV6-1 and TRBJ2-2; D is uncertain. The germline gives CDR1 MNHNS, CDR2 SASEGT. Trimming pared 5 bases from V and 4 bases from J, leaving 14 bases between. The length of the CDR3 is 15 residues. The CDR3 region is CASSPGQMGTGELFF. Here the CDR3 DNA reads TGTGCCAGCAGTCCGGGCCAAATGGGCACCGGGGAGCTGTTTTTT.

This clonotype was observed a handful of times. The genes are TRBV7-8 and TRBJ2-3; D call uncertain. The length of the CDR3 is 19 residues. The V gene's germline CDR1 is SGHVS and CDR2 FQNEAQ. Trimming took 0 bases from V and 0 from J, leaving 19 bases between them. The CDR3 coding sequence is TGTGCCAGCAGCTTAGCGCTAGTTTCGGTTTATACTAGCACAGATACGCAGTATTTT. Its protein is CASSLALVSVYTSTDTQYF.

This clonotype was seen many times. The CDR3 nucleotides read TGTGCCAGCAGCTTAGGTAGCGGGAGTCGAGGCGTCCAAGAGACCCAGTACTTC. As protein: CASSLGSGSRGVQETQYF. The chain combines TRBV11-2 with TRBJ2-5; 9 bases are a match to TRBD2. Losses at the gene ends were 1 base for V and 1 base for J; bases not matched to a gene: 10. This CDR3 contains 18 residues. Germline V gene data show CDR1 as SGHAT and CDR2 as FQNNGV.